The T cell receptor beta chain under discussion was sequenced for a study of response to subunit inactivated influenza vaccine (dated by TCRdb to 2017 to 2018). About the study as a whole: Deep quantitative profiling of the T cell receptor repertoire was used in the study to follow responses to a trivalent subunit inactivated influenza vaccine. Broad study findings and their caveats: According to the authors, only a limited number of new T cells may be recruited by each seasonal influenza vaccination.

V has 6 bases trimmed and J has 1 base trimmed; junction bases matching no gene number 6. The germline V gene gives CDR1 as SQVTM and CDR2 as ANQGSEA. The CDR3 runs 14 amino acids, cysteine and phenylalanine included. Just CDR3 DNA is preserved here, 42 bases in frame from base 1. Libraries were prepared through RT-PCR. Sequencing instrument: Illumina HiSeq 2500. TCRdb reprocessed the public reads (quality trimming at Q25 with fastp, clone calling with MiXCR) and kept in-frame beta chains. Entries that share a CDR3 protein sequence are merged under the most common genes and DNA. The sample records 650,000 to 800,000 distinct CDR3 sequences, 11% to 15% of which are singletons. The ten biggest clones cover approximately 7% of the sample. This clonotype was found a few times. It has no known antigen specificity. Base qualities are not provided; no much larger clone lies one nucleotide away.

The origin of this receptor is a man in his fifties or sixties who received an inactivated influenza vaccine. Donor details come from another sample of the same person, matched by shared clones. The material sequenced was PBMCs from blood, taken approximately 15 days before vaccination. The chain is encoded by TRBV29-1 joined to TRBJ2-5; 9 of the junction bases match TRBD1. The DNA sequence reads TGCAGCGTGTCGGGACAGGGAAGCCAAGAGACCCAGTACTTC. The encoded protein is CSVSGQGSQETQYF.